This is a list of T cell receptor beta chains from one sample in a study of identifying expanded T cells in peripheral blood. Here immunoSEQ multiplex PCR was the method, and the copy in TCRdb shows in-frame clones only, minus some. The profile shows 100,000 to 150,000 clones, approximately 80% of them singletons. The sequenced sample was blood. These receptors were taken from a person between 18 and 70 years old in good health. Each CDR3 is given with its conserved first and last residue. D genes are given only for firm matches. Clone size is given for some rows only: seen once, a few or many times, or a class if the clone is expanded.

cdr3_aa,cdr3_nt,j_call,d_call,v_call,clone_size,cdr3_length
CASSSQPRGPRLNTGELFF,TGTGCCAGCAGCTCCCAACCGCGGGGCCCCCGACTTAACACCGGGGAGCTGTTTTTT,TRBJ2-2,-,TRBV7-8,-,19
CASSLERGAVDTQYF,TGCGCCAGCAGCTTGGAGCGGGGGGCCGTTGATACGCAGTATTTT,TRBJ2-3,TRBD2,TRBV5-1,-,15
CASSISGAPVYGYTF,TGTGCCAGTAGTATTTCCGGCGCTCCCGTCTATGGCTACACCTTC,TRBJ1-2,-,TRBV19,-,15
CASSLGAGQGYKDGYTF,TGTGCCAGCAGCTTAGGAGCAGGGCAGGGCTATAAGGATGGCTACACCTTC,TRBJ1-2,-,TRBV7-2,many,17
CASRAGDNSPLHF,TGTGCCAGCAGGGCGGGAGACAATTCACCCCTCCACTTT,TRBJ1-6,-,TRBV2,few,13
CASSPVGWTGGSKGGGYTF,TGCGCCAGCAGCCCCGTTGGATGGACAGGGGGCTCAAAAGGAGGAGGCTACACCTTC,TRBJ1-2,TRBD1,TRBV5-1,once,19
CASSRSVNQPQHF,TGTGCCAGCAGCCGCTCCGTCAATCAGCCCCAGCATTTT,TRBJ1-5,-,TRBV5-6,few,13
CASSQQKHTEAFF,TGTGCCAGCAGCCAACAAAAGCACACTGAAGCTTTCTTT,TRBJ1-1,-,TRBV14,-,13
CASSSEGRGTQYF,TGCGCCAGCAGCTCAGAGGGGAGGGGAACGCAGTATTTT,TRBJ2-3,TRBD2,TRBV4-1,-,13
CASSSWTSGDQETQYF,TGTGCCAGCAGCTCTTGGACTAGCGGGGACCAAGAGACCCAGTACTTC,TRBJ2-5,TRBD2,TRBV7-7,-,16
CASSVTGAIYNSPLHF,TGTGCCAGTAGTGTGACAGGGGCCATCTATAATTCACCCCTCCACTTT,TRBJ1-6,TRBD1,TRBV19,few,16
CASSPNNRGYGYTF,TGTGCCAGCAGCCCGAATAACAGGGGCTATGGCTACACCTTC,TRBJ1-2,TRBD1,TRBV6-5,-,14
CASSAPNADIQYF,TGTGCCAGCAGCGCCCCCAACGCGGACATTCAGTACTTC,TRBJ2-4,-,TRBV11-2,-,13
CASRTGTDATEAFF,TGCGCCAGCAGAACCGGGACAGATGCCACTGAAGCTTTCTTT,TRBJ1-1,TRBD1,TRBV5-1,-,14
CASSPLALADSPLHF,TGCGCCAGCAGCCCCCTGGCCCTCGCGGATTCACCCCTCCACTTT,TRBJ1-6,-,TRBV5-1,-,15
CASSPAWDSTEAFF,TGCGCCAGCAGCCCAGCCTGGGACAGCACTGAAGCTTTCTTT,TRBJ1-1,TRBD1,TRBV4-3,few,14
CASSLGMGAYGYTF,TGTGCCAGCAGCTTAGGAATGGGGGCCTATGGCTACACCTTC,TRBJ1-2,-,TRBV7-9,-,14
CASSPARGGTGELFF,TGTGCCAGCTCACCGGCCCGAGGGGGTACCGGGGAGCTGTTTTTT,TRBJ2-2,-,TRBV18,-,15
CASSDSTGQGFYGYTF,TGCGCCAGCAGCGACTCCACGGGACAGGGGTTTTATGGCTACACCTTC,TRBJ1-2,TRBD1,TRBV4-1,-,16
CASSVDRRQETQYF,TGTGCCAGCAGCGTAGATCGCAGACAAGAGACCCAGTACTTC,TRBJ2-5,-,TRBV9,-,14
CSVVPSGATNYGYTF,TGCAGCGTTGTGCCCTCGGGGGCTACTAACTATGGCTACACCTTC,TRBJ1-2,-,TRBV29-1,-,15
CASSWRQGLYTF,TGCGCCAGCAGCTGGAGGCAGGGGTTGTACACCTTC,TRBJ1-2,-,TRBV5-1,-,12
CASSPRTISTF,TGTGCCAGCAGTCCGCGGACAATATCCACCTTC,TRBJ1-2,-,TRBV6-5,-,11
CSASRGYEQYF,TGCAGTGCTTCCAGGGGATACGAGCAGTACTTC,TRBJ2-7,-,TRBV20-1,-,11
CASSQEGGVNQPQHF,TGTGCCAGCAGTCAAGAGGGAGGGGTCAATCAGCCCCAGCATTTT,TRBJ1-5,-,TRBV21-1,-,15
CASSSPQGQPQHF,TGTGCCAGCAGCTCCCCACAGGGCCAGCCCCAGCATTTT,TRBJ1-5,-,TRBV7-6,once,13
CASSQARNYGYTF,TGTGCCAGCAGCCAAGCGCGTAACTATGGCTACACCTTC,TRBJ1-2,-,TRBV14,-,13
CASSPQVTSGQPQHF,TGTGCCAGCAGCCCACAGGTTACGTCTGGTCAGCCCCAGCATTTT,TRBJ1-5,-,TRBV6-5,once,15
CASSSGSGGVWGTEAFF,TGTGCCAGCAGTTCAGGATCCGGAGGAGTTTGGGGCACTGAAGCTTTCTTT,TRBJ1-1,-,TRBV27,-,17
CASSANFNTEAFF,TGTGCCAGCAGTGCTAACTTCAACACTGAAGCTTTCTTT,TRBJ1-1,-,TRBV11-3,-,13
CASSPSGTGHEKLFF,TGTGCCAGTAGCCCCTCCGGGACAGGGCATGAAAAACTGTTTTTT,TRBJ1-4,TRBD1,TRBV19,-,15
CASRNLGAGQPQHF,TGTGCCAGCAGAAATTTGGGTGCAGGTCAGCCCCAGCATTTT,TRBJ1-5,-,TRBV6-1,-,14
CASTYDGNSGNTIYF,TGTGCCAGTACCTATGACGGGAACTCTGGAAACACCATATATTTT,TRBJ1-3,-,TRBV19,-,15
CASSQAGGTGYEKLFF,TGCGCCAGCAGCCAGGCGGGCGGGACAGGGTATGAAAAACTGTTTTTT,TRBJ1-4,TRBD1,TRBV4-1,-,16
CASSLVGALRSPLHF,TGTGCCAGCAGCTTGGTCGGGGCCCTTCGATCACCCCTCCACTTT,TRBJ1-6,-,TRBV5-6,-,15
CASSLTGTSGNYEQYF,TGCGCCAGCAGCTTGACCGGGACTAGCGGGAACTACGAGCAGTACTTC,TRBJ2-7,TRBD2,TRBV5-1,-,16
CASSLVSRTRGVGEQFF,TGTGCCAGCAGTTTAGTGTCCCGGACTAGGGGGGTAGGTGAGCAGTTCTTC,TRBJ2-1,-,TRBV27,-,17
CANPLAGGLKETQYF,TGTGCCAACCCACTAGCGGGGGGCCTAAAAGAGACCCAGTACTTC,TRBJ2-5,TRBD2,TRBV6-1,-,15
CATTDRGGYEQFF,TGCGCCACCACTGACAGGGGGGGCTATGAGCAGTTCTTC,TRBJ2-1,TRBD1,TRBV5-1,-,13
CASGSGQLHTEAFF,TGTGCCAGCGGCTCGGGACAGCTTCACACTGAAGCTTTCTTT,TRBJ1-1,-,TRBV21-1,few,14
CATQERTGFHGELFF,TGTGCCACCCAAGAGCGGACAGGGTTCCACGGGGAGCTGTTTTTT,TRBJ2-2,TRBD1,TRBV6-5,-,15
CASSARLYYEQYF,TGTGCCAGCAGCGCTCGACTTTACTACGAGCAGTACTTC,TRBJ2-7,-,TRBV9,few,13
CASSLNGYTQYF,TGTGCCAGCAGCCTAAATGGGTATACGCAGTATTTT,TRBJ2-3,-,TRBV7-2,-,12
CASSFSDRVRYGYTF,TGTGCCAGCAGCTTCTCGGACAGGGTTAGGTATGGCTACACCTTC,TRBJ1-2,TRBD1,TRBV7-9,-,15
CASTRTGWNEQFF,TGTGCCAGCACCAGGACAGGGTGGAATGAGCAGTTCTTC,TRBJ2-1,TRBD1,TRBV13,-,13
CSGGLNEKLFF,TGCAGTGGGGGGCTCAATGAAAAACTGTTTTTT,TRBJ1-4,-,TRBV20-1,-,11
CASSEFGRNYGYTF,TGTGCCAGCAGTGAATTCGGCCGAAACTATGGCTACACCTTC,TRBJ1-2,-,TRBV6-1,-,14
CASSFDPFPGNSPLHF,TGTGCCAGCAGTTTCGACCCTTTTCCAGGGAATTCACCCCTCCACTTT,TRBJ1-6,-,TRBV5-6,-,16
CATSARDRRINEKLFF,TGTGCCACCTCCGCCCGTGACAGGAGGATCAATGAAAAACTGTTTTTT,TRBJ1-4,-,TRBV21-1,-,16
CASSRRDGHTEAFF,TGTGCCAGTAGTAGACGGGACGGCCACACTGAAGCTTTCTTT,TRBJ1-1,-,TRBV19,-,14
CASSTYGGRHGTNEQFF,TGTGCCAGCAGCACCTATGGGGGCCGGCACGGCACCAATGAGCAGTTCTTC,TRBJ2-1,-,TRBV7-9,-,17
CASSRDPILGTAGELFF,TGTGCCAGTAGTAGAGACCCCATACTGGGGACGGCCGGGGAGCTGTTTTTT,TRBJ2-2,-,TRBV19,once,17
CAWSTTPNSPLHF,TGTGCCTGGAGTACAACCCCGAATTCACCCCTCCACTTT,TRBJ1-6,-,TRBV30,few,13